Detailed here is one T cell receptor (beta chain). Random hexamers served to reverse transcribe roughly 0.45 to 1 ug RNA. The method of amplification for TCR beta CDR3 was immunoSEQ multiplex PCR, covering 54 Vbeta and 13 Jbeta. TCRdb re-called the immunoSEQ multiplex PCR reads with MiXCR, one entry per CDR3 protein. The data show more than 130,000 distinct CDR3 sequences, approximately 95% seen once. The sample is drawn from a study of CD8 T cells in Susac syndrome. CDR3 size: 16 residues. The V and J ends lost 0 bases and 8 bases, in that order; junction bases with no gene match: 8. Germline CDR1 reads LGHNA; CDR2 reads YSLEER.

The receptor was isolated from a human donor in good health. The gene calls are TRBV4-3 and TRBJ2-4, with 9 bases matching TRBD2. The sequenced sample consisted of CD8+ T cells from PBMCs. CDR3: CASSQEGSGRLYIQYF. The CDR3 bases are TGCGCCAGCAGCCAAGAGGGAAGCGGGAGGCTATACATTCAGTACTTC.